Listed below are T cell receptor beta chains from one sample, sequenced in a study of human T cells and chemical hapten exposure. TCRdb re-derived calls from the RACE reads in MiXCR, one entry per CDR3 protein. This table has around 99,000 distinct CDR3 sequences, about 11% appearing once. The material was whole blood, obtained in connection with sensitization to the hapten diphenylcyclopropenone (DPC). The origin of the receptors is a man between 40 and 49 years old with alopecia areata. Some clones in this sample may be carry-over from other donors' samples. Both conserved end residues are part of each CDR3. The order of the fields is D gene, clone size, V gene, J gene, CDR3 DNA, CDR3 protein. A D gene is named only where the DNA matches it firmly. Rows give clone size only sometimes, using once, few, many, or a class for an expanded clone.

.	.	TRBV7-8	TRBJ2-1	TGTGCCAGCAGCTTAGCAGGGACCTACAATGAGCAGTTCTTC	CASSLAGTYNEQFF
.	few	TRBV20-1	TRBJ2-1	TGCAGTGCTACTGTAGCGGTTAGCTCCTACAATGAGCAGTTCTTC	CSATVAVSSYNEQFF
TRBD1	few	TRBV7-2	TRBJ2-3	TGTGCCAGCAGCTCCGGACAGGGGGCAGGAGATACGCAGTATTTT	CASSSGQGAGDTQYF
.	.	TRBV5-1	TRBJ2-1	TGCGCCAGCGGAGAAGGTAGCGTTAATGAGCAGTTCTTC	CASGEGSVNEQFF
TRBD1	.	TRBV20-1	TRBJ2-3	TGCAGTGCTAGTCCAGGGGGCGAGACAGATACGCAGTATTTT	CSASPGGETDTQYF
.	many	TRBV12-3/TRBV12-4	TRBJ1-5	TGTGCCAGCAGTTTAGTAGACGGGAACCAGCCCCAGCATTTT	CASSLVDGNQPQHF
.	.	TRBV6-2/TRBV6-3	TRBJ1-5	TGTGCCAGCACCACAGGGACCCAGCCCCAGCATTTT	CASTTGTQPQHF
.	few	TRBV29-1	TRBJ2-2	TGCAGCGTTGCCGGGTACACCGGGGAGCTGTTTTTT	CSVAGYTGELFF
.	few	TRBV18	TRBJ1-2	TGTGCCAGCTCACCTGGGACGGATTATGGCTACACCTTC	CASSPGTDYGYTF
.	.	TRBV14	TRBJ2-1	TGTGCCAGCAGCCAGTACACCAAGGGGTATGAGCAGTTCTTC	CASSQYTKGYEQFF
.	.	TRBV9	TRBJ2-3	TGTGCCAGCAGCGTAGGGGGGGGGCTAGATACGCAGTATTTT	CASSVGGGLDTQYF
TRBD2	many	TRBV28	TRBJ2-2	TGTGCCAGCAGTTCCCTAAGTAGCGGGAGGACAACCGGGGAGCTGTTTTTT	CASSSLSSGRTTGELFF
.	many	TRBV4-1	TRBJ2-3	TGCGCCAGCAGCCAAGTCCGGGTCACAGATACGCAGTATTTT	CASSQVRVTDTQYF
.	.	TRBV5-1	TRBJ1-5	TGCGCCAGCAGCTGGGGGTTGAGTCAGCCCCAGCATTTT	CASSWGLSQPQHF
.	many	TRBV29-1	TRBJ1-5	TGCAGCGTTGTATCAGGGAATCAGCCCCAGCATTTT	CSVVSGNQPQHF
TRBD1	few	TRBV7-2	TRBJ2-1	TGTGCCAGCAGCTTAGTAGGACGGGACAGGGTTTACAATGAGCAGTTCTTC	CASSLVGRDRVYNEQFF
TRBD2	.	TRBV6-2/TRBV6-3	TRBJ2-1	TGTGCCAGCACCTCGGGAGGGCGGGGGTACAGCTCCTACAATGAGCAGTTCTTC	CASTSGGRGYSSYNEQFF
.	few	TRBV10-3	TRBJ2-3	TGTGCCATCAGTGATTCCGGGGTTACAGATACGCAGTATTTT	CAISDSGVTDTQYF
.	many	TRBV2	TRBJ1-5	TGTGCCAGCAGACCCGACACCTCCAATCAGCCCCAGCATTTT	CASRPDTSNQPQHF
.	few	TRBV28	TRBJ2-3	TGTGCCAGCAGTTTGGATCTACCCGGTACGCAGTATTTT	CASSLDLPGTQYF
TRBD1	few	TRBV10-3	TRBJ1-3	TGTGCCATCAGCTTTATAAAACAGGGGGCATCTGGAAACACCATATATTTT	CAISFIKQGASGNTIYF
.	.	TRBV6-5	TRBJ1-2	TGTGCCACTCTCGGGGGGGCACCTTCGAACTATGGCTACACCTTC	CATLGGAPSNYGYTF
TRBD2	few	TRBV24-1	TRBJ2-3	TGTGCCACCGGGGGGTGGCGGGAGGGCCGGACAGATACGCAGTATTTT	CATGGWREGRTDTQYF
TRBD2	.	TRBV7-2	TRBJ2-3	TGTGCCAGCAGCTTACGCGGCTGGACTAGCGGGGGCACAGATACGCAGTATTTT	CASSLRGWTSGGTDTQYF
TRBD1	.	TRBV5-1	TRBJ2-1	TGCGCCAGCAGCCTCCGACAGGGTCTTAGTGAGCAGTTCTTC	CASSLRQGLSEQFF
.	few	TRBV6-2/TRBV6-3	TRBJ1-2	TGTGCCAGCAGACCGACCGGGACACATGGCTACACCTTC	CASRPTGTHGYTF
.	few	TRBV27	TRBJ2-7	TGTGCCAGCAGCGGGACTTCCTCCTACGAGCAGTACTTC	CASSGTSSYEQYF
.	.	TRBV6-2/TRBV6-3	TRBJ1-6	TGTGCCAGCAGTCCTTCATCCAGGGGAGGGAATTCACCCCTCCACTTT	CASSPSSRGGNSPLHF
.	few	TRBV4-2	TRBJ1-2	TGTGCCAGCAGCCAAGATGGGGGGGGCGCGGGGAACTATGGCTACACCTTC	CASSQDGGGAGNYGYTF
.	many	TRBV7-2	TRBJ2-3	TGTGCCAGCAGCCACCGAGGCACAGATACGCAGTATTTT	CASSHRGTDTQYF
.	few	TRBV6-2/TRBV6-3	TRBJ2-6	TGTGCCACCATCGGTGGGGCCAACGTCCTGACTTTC	CATIGGANVLTF
.	.	TRBV12-3/TRBV12-4	TRBJ1-1	TGTGCCAGCAGTTTAAGGTCCCCTATGAACACTGAAGCTTTCTTT	CASSLRSPMNTEAFF
.	.	TRBV13	TRBJ2-1	TGTGCCAGCAGCTTAGGCGGGTACCCCTGGGAAAGCTCCTACAATGAGCAGTTCTTC	CASSLGGYPWESSYNEQFF
.	few	TRBV18	TRBJ1-1	TGTGCCAGCTCACCCGGGGGTAGCACTGAAGCTTTCTTT	CASSPGGSTEAFF
.	few	TRBV3-1	TRBJ1-5	TGTGCCAGCAGCCATACTATGGACGGCTACAATCAGCCCCAGCATTTT	CASSHTMDGYNQPQHF
TRBD1	few	TRBV7-9	TRBJ2-6	TGTGCCAGCAGCTTGTCCCCCACAGGGGCTGGGGCCAACGTCCTGACTTTC	CASSLSPTGAGANVLTF
TRBD2	few	TRBV20-1	TRBJ2-3	TGCAGTGCTAGAGGAGGATCTAGCGGTGGGGTTACGCAGTATTTT	CSARGGSSGGVTQYF
TRBD2	many	TRBV5-1	TRBJ2-3	TGCGCCAGCAGCCTACCCAGGGCGGGAGGGCCGTCAGATACGCAGTATTTT	CASSLPRAGGPSDTQYF
.	.	TRBV20-1	TRBJ2-3	TGCAGTGCTAGCCACGCGGGGCGCACAGATACGCAGTATTTT	CSASHAGRTDTQYF
TRBD2	few	TRBV7-3	TRBJ2-3	TGTGCCAGCAGCTTTACTAGCGGGGGTGTCAGCACAGATACGCAGTATTTT	CASSFTSGGVSTDTQYF
TRBD2	.	TRBV12-3/TRBV12-4	TRBJ2-5	TGTGCCAGCAGTTTTCGAGGCGGGAGGGCCCAAGAGACCCAGTACTTC	CASSFRGGRAQETQYF
.	few	TRBV5-1	TRBJ2-2	TGCGCCAGCAGAACGGGAGTGAGGAACACCGGGGAGCTGTTTTTT	CASRTGVRNTGELFF
.	.	TRBV6-6	TRBJ2-1	TGTGCCAGCAGTTCGGGGGTTAGCTGGAGCTCCTACAATGAGCAGTTCTTC	CASSSGVSWSSYNEQFF
.	few	TRBV9	TRBJ1-6	TGTGCCAGCAGCGTAGGGAGGGATTCACCCCTCCACTTT	CASSVGRDSPLHF
.	many	TRBV28	TRBJ2-3	TGTGCCAGCAGCCACCGGATGGGGGGGCAGTTAGATACGCAGTATTTT	CASSHRMGGQLDTQYF
.	.	TRBV6-1	TRBJ1-3	TGTGCCAGCAGTGCCATGACAGGAGTGAGCTCTGGAAACACCATATATTTT	CASSAMTGVSSGNTIYF
TRBD2	few	TRBV10-3	TRBJ2-2	TGTGCCATCAGTGACTCTCCAGGGGCGGGAGGGCCTAACACCGGGGAGCTGTTTTTT	CAISDSPGAGGPNTGELFF
.	.	TRBV6-6	TRBJ1-5	TGTGCCAGCACCCTGTCGGCGGAACAGCCCCAGCATTTT	CASTLSAEQPQHF
.	few	TRBV28	TRBJ1-4	TGTGCCAGCAGTTCTCCAGCAGTCGATGAAAAACTGTTTTTT	CASSSPAVDEKLFF